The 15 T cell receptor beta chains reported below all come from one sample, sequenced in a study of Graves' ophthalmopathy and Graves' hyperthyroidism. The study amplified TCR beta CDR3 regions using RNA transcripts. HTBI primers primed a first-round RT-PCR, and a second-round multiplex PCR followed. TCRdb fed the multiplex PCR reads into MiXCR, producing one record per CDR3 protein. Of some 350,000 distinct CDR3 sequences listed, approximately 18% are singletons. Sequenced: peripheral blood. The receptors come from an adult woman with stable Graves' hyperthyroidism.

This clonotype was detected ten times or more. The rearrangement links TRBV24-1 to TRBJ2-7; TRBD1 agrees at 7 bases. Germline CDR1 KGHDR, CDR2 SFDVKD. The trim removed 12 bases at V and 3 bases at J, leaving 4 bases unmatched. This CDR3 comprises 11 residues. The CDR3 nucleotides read TGTGCCGTCGGGACAGACTACGAGCAGTACTTC. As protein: CAVGTDYEQYF.

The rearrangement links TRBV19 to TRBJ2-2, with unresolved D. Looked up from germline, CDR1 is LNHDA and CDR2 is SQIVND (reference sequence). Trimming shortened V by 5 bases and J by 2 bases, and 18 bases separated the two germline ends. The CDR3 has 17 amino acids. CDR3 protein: CASSLSSFTSNTGELFF. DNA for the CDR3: TGTGCCAGTAGTCTCTCATCATTCACGTCCAACACCGGGGAGCTGTTTTTT.

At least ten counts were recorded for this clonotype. The CDR3 bases are TGCAGCGTCTCGACAGGGGAGTATGGCTACACCTTC. It encodes CSVSTGEYGYTF. The V and J genes are TRBV29-1 and TRBJ1-2; 8 positions match TRBD1. Trimming at V came to 6 bases and at J to 5 bases, leaving 5 bases not matched to a gene. The CDR3 contains 12 residues. Germline CDR1 and CDR2: SQVTM and ANQGSEA.

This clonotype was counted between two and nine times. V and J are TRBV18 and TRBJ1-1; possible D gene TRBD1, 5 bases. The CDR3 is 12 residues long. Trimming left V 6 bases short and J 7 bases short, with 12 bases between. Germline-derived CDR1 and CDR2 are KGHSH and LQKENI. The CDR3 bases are TGTGCCAGCTCGAGACAGAGCCGTGAAGCTTTCTTT. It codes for CASSRQSREAFF.

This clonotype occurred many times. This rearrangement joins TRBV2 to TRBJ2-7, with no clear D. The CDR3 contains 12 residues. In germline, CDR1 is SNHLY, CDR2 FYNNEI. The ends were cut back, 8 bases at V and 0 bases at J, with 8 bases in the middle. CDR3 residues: CASFSSSYEQYF. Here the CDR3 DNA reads TGTGCCAGCTTTAGCAGCTCCTACGAGCAGTACTTC.

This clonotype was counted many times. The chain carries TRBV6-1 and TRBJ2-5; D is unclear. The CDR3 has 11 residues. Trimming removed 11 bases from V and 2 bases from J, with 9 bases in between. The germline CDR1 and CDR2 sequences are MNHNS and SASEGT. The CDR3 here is CALDKQETQYF. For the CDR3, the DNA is TGTGCCCTCGACAAACAAGAGACCCAGTACTTC.

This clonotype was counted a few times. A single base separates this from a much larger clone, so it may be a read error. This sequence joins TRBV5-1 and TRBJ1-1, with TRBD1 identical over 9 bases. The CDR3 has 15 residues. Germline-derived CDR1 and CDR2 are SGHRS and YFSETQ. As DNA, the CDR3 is TGCGCCAGCAGCTCTTCGGACAGGGGCGGGACTGAAGCTCTCTTT. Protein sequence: CASSSSDRGGTEALF.

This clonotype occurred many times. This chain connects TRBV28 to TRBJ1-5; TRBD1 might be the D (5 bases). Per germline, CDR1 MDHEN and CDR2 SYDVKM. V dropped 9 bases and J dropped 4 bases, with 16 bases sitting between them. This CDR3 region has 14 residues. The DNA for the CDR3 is TGTGCCAGTGGAGGGGAGACGGGGAATCAGCCCCAGCATTTT. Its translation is CASGGETGNQPQHF.

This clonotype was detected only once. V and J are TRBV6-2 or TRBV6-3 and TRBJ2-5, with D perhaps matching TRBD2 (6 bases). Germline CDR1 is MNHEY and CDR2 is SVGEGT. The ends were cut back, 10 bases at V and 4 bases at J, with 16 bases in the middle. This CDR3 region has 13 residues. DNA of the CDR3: TGTGCCATATCCCCGGGACTTGGAGAGACCCAGTACTTC. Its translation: CAISPGLGETQYF.

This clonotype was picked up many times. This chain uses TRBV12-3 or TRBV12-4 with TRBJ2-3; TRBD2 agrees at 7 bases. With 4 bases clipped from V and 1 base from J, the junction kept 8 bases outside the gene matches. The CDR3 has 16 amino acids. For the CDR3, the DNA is TGTGCCAGCAGTTACGGGACTAATCCCGGCACAGATACGCAGTATTTT. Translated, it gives CASSYGTNPGTDTQYF.

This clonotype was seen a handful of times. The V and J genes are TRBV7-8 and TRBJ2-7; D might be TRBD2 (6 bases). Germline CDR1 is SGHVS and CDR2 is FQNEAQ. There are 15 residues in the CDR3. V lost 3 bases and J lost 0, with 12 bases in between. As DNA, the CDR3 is TGTGCCAGCAGCTTCGATCGGGAGAGCTCCTACGAGCAGTACTTC. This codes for CASSFDRESSYEQYF.

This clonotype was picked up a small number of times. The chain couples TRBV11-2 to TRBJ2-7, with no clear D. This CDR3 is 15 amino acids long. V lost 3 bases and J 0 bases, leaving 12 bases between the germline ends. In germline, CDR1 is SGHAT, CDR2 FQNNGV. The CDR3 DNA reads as TGTGCCAGCAGCTTGACTCCGAGCATCTCCTACGAGCAGTACTTC. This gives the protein CASSLTPSISYEQYF. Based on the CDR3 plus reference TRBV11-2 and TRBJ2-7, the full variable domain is EAGVAQSPRYKIIEKRQSVAFWCNPISGHATLYWYQQILGQGPKLLIQFQNNGVVDDSQLPKDRFSAERLKGVDSTLKIQPAKLEDSAVYLCASSLTPSISYEQYFGPGTRLTVT.

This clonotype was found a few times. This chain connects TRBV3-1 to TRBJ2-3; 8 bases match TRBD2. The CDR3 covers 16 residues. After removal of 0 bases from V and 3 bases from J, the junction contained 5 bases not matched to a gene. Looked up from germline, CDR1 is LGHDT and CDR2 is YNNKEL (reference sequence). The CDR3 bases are TGTGCCAGCAGCCAAGACGAAAGCGGGAGTACAGATACGCAGTATTTT. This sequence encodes CASSQDESGSTDTQYF.

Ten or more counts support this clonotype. The CDR3 nucleotides are TGTGCCAGCAGTTACTACCTATTAGCGGGAGGACCACTCTACGAGCAGTACTTC. Amino acids: CASSYYLLAGGPLYEQYF. V usage is TRBV6-2 or TRBV6-3 and J usage is TRBJ2-7; 10 nucleotides agree with TRBD2. The CDR3 is made up of 18 amino acids. J was trimmed by 3 bases and V by 1 base; bases with no gene match: 12. The germline CDR1 and CDR2 sequences are MNHEY and SVGEGT.

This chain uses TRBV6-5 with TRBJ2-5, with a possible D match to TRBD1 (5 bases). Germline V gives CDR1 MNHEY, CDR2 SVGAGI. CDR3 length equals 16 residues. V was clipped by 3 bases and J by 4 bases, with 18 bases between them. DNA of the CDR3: TGTGCCAGCAGTTATACCCTCCAAGGGGTGCGAGAGACCCAGTACTTC. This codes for CASSYTLQGVRETQYF.